Below, 2 T cell receptor beta chains from the same sample are listed, as sequenced in a study of cytomegalovirus exposure and HLA in healthy donors. The PCR contained 60 Vbeta and 13 Jbeta primers. Profiled with immunoSEQ multiplex PCR; TCRdb holds only in-frame clones, not every one. The sample lists some 150,000 clones; 71% were seen once. The sequenced material came from PBMCs. The receptor set was obtained from a woman in her twenties or thirties in good health and CMV-seronegative.

This chain joins TRBV7-3 and TRBJ2-5, with 8 bases matching TRBD2. This CDR3 is 13 amino acids long. The germline V gene has CDR1 SGHTA and CDR2 FQGTGA. The V and J ends lost 5 bases and 5 bases, in that order; junction bases with no gene match: 4. CDR3 nucleotide sequence: TGTGCCAGCAGCCCCCCGGGGGGGGAGACCCAGTACTTC. Translation gives CASSPPGGETQYF.

The gene calls are TRBV7-6 and TRBJ2-7, with 9 bases aligning to TRBD2. The CDR3 spans 18 residues. Germline assignment: CDR1 SGHVS and CDR2 FNYEAQ. With V trimmed by 0 bases and J by 4 bases, 13 bases remained unmatched. This CDR3 is CASSLAVHGASGAYEQYF. Here the CDR3 DNA reads TGTGCCAGCAGCTTAGCGGTACACGGGGCTAGCGGGGCATACGAGCAGTACTTC.